These T cell receptor beta chains were read from a single sample in a study of cytomegalovirus exposure and HLA in healthy donors. Only in-frame clones appear in the TCRdb table, and some are missing; sequencing was by immunoSEQ multiplex PCR. The sample has over 80,000 clones, around three fifths seen once. Sequenced input: PBMCs. These receptor sequences come from a boy younger than 18 in good health and CMV-seropositive. CDR3s include the opening cysteine and the closing phenylalanine or tryptophan. Fields, in order: J gene, CDR3 length, clone size, V gene, D gene, CDR3 DNA, CDR3 protein. A D gene is named only where the DNA matches it firmly. Clone size is stated in some rows and not others, as once, few, many or a class when expanded.

TRBJ1-2 13 - TRBV6-4 - TGTGCCAGCAGCGGGGGGCCGGGTGTTGGCTACACCTTC CASSGGPGVGYTF
TRBJ2-7 16 - TRBV6-1 TRBD1 TGTGCCAGCAGTCAAGACAGGGCCATAGCGTCCTACGAGCAGTACTTC CASSQDRAIASYEQYF
TRBJ2-7 14 - TRBV11-2 - TGTGCCAGCAGCTTAGTCAGAGGGACCTACGAGCAGTACTTC CASSLVRGTYEQYF
TRBJ2-7 11 - TRBV7-2 - TGTGCCAGCAGCCGGGTGAGGGAGCAGTACTTC CASSRVREQYF
TRBJ1-5 14 few TRBV9 TRBD1 TGTGCCAGCAGCGGGACAGGTGTTAATCAGCCCCAGCATTTT CASSGTGVNQPQHF
TRBJ1-1 16 - TRBV28 - TGTGCCAGCAGTACCTCGGACAACCCCGTGAACACTGAAGCTTTCTTT CASSTSDNPVNTEAFF
TRBJ2-7 14 once TRBV7-2 TRBD1 TGTGCCAGCAGCAATAGACAGGGGAGAGGAGAGCAGTACTTC CASSNRQGRGEQYF
TRBJ1-1 13 - TRBV6-5 - TGTGCCAGCAGAACGGGACAGAACACTGAAGCTTTCTTT CASRTGQNTEAFF
TRBJ2-1 12 - TRBV5-1 - TGCGCCAGCAGCATCGGGTTTGGTGAGCAGTTCTTC CASSIGFGEQFF
TRBJ1-2 16 - TRBV27 TRBD1 TGTGCCAGCAGTCCAAGACAGGGACCTCTTTCGGGGGGCTACACCTTC CASSPRQGPLSGGYTF
TRBJ1-1 13 few TRBV4-3 - TGCGCCAGCAGCCAAGTGGGGCAGACTGAAGCTTTCTTT CASSQVGQTEAFF
TRBJ2-1 13 - TRBV30 - TGTGCCTGGCTCGCGGAGGCGTGGGATGAGCAGTTCTTC CAWLAEAWDEQFF
TRBJ2-5 11 - TRBV20-1 - TGCAGTGCCCCAGGGAGGGAGACCCAGTACTTC CSAPGRETQYF
TRBJ2-7 15 once TRBV18 TRBD1 TGTGCCAGCTCACCCGGGACAGGGAGGGTCTACGAGCAGTACTTC CASSPGTGRVYEQYF
TRBJ2-1 16 once TRBV5-6 TRBD2 TGTGCCAGCAGCATTTACCCTGCCGCGACTAGCGCCGAGCAGTTCTTC CASSIYPAATSAEQFF
TRBJ2-1 16 - TRBV5-6 TRBD1 TGTGCCAGCAGCTTAGACGGACAGGGGATCTACAATGAGCAGTTCTTC CASSLDGQGIYNEQFF
TRBJ1-6 14 - TRBV6-6 TRBD1 TGTGCCTGTAGATCGACAGGGGTGAATTCACCCCTCCACTTT CACRSTGVNSPLHF
TRBJ1-2 13 - TRBV10-2 - TGCGCCAGCATTGGCAGCGCTAACTATGGCTACACCTTC CASIGSANYGYTF
TRBJ1-2 12 - TRBV7-9 TRBD1 TGTGCCAGCAGCCAAACAGGGGATGGCTACACCTTC CASSQTGDGYTF
TRBJ2-7 13 few TRBV5-1 - TGCGCCAGCAGCCCGTCCAGGTCCTACGAGCAGTACTTC CASSPSRSYEQYF
TRBJ1-1 15 - TRBV10-3 - TGTGCCATCAGCGACCGGAGGCGGGTGAACACTGAAGCTTTCTTT CAISDRRRVNTEAFF
TRBJ2-1 14 - TRBV13 - TGTGCCAGCAGCTTAGGCCAGGCCCTAAATGAGCAGTTCTTC CASSLGQALNEQFF
TRBJ2-1 16 once TRBV21-1 - TGTGCCAGCAGCAAACCTAGCGGCACCCACTGGAATGAGCAGTTCTTC CASSKPSGTHWNEQFF
TRBJ2-7 15 - TRBV9 TRBD2 TGTGCCAGCAGCCTATCGGGAGGGCCAGACTACGAGCAGTACTTC CASSLSGGPDYEQYF
TRBJ1-2 16 - TRBV19 TRBD1 TGTGCCAGTAGTATGTCGCAGGGGGCTCTTGGCTATGGCTACACCTTC CASSMSQGALGYGYTF
TRBJ2-2 16 - TRBV6-6 - TGTGCCAGCAGTCTAGGTTTAAGACCTAACACCGGGGAGCTGTTTTTT CASSLGLRPNTGELFF
TRBJ2-1 14 - TRBV7-9 TRBD1 TGTGCCAGCAGCCCGGGACAGGGGTACAATGAGCAGTTCTTC CASSPGQGYNEQFF
TRBJ1-5 16 - TRBV19 TRBD1 TGTGCCAGTAGTATGACAGGGGGCATTAGCAATCAGCCCCAGAATTTT CASSMTGGISNQPQNF
TRBJ1-3 15 - TRBV9 - TGTGCCAGCAGTGCCTGGGGGGTCTCTGGAAACACCATATATTTT CASSAWGVSGNTIYF